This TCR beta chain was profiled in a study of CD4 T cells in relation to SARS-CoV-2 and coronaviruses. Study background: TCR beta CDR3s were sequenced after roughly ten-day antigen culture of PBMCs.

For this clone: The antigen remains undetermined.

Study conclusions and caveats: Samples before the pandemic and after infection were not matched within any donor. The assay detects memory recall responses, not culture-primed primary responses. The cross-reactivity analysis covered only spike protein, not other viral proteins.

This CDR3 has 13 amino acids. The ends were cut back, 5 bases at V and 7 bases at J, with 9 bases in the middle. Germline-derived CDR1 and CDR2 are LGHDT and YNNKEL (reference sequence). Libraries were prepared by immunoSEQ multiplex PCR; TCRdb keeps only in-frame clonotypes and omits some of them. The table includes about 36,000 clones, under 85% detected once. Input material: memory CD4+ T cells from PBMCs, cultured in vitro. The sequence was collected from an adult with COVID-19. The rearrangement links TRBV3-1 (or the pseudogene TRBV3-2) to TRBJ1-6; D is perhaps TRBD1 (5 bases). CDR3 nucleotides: TGTGCCAGCAGCGGGGACGGGAATTCACCCCTCCACTTT. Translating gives CASSGDGNSPLHF.